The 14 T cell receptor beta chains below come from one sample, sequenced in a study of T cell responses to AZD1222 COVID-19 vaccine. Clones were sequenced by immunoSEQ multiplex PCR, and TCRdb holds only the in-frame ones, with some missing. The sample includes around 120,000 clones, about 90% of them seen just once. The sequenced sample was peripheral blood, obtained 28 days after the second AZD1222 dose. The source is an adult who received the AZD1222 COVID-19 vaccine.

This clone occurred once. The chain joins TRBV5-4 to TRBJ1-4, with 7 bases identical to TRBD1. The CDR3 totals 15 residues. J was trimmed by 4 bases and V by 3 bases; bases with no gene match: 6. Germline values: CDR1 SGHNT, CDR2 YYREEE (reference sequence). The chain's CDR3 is CASSSPGTDNEKLFF. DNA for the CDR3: TGTGCCAGCAGCTCGCCCGGGACAGATAATGAAAAACTGTTTTTT.

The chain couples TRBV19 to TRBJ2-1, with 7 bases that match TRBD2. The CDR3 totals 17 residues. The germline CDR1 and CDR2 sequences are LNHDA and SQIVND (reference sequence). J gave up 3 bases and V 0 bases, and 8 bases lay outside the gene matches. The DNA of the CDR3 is TGTGCCAGTAGTATAGAGGTAGCGGGTAATTACTACAATGAGCAGTTCTTC. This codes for CASSIEVAGNYYNEQFF.

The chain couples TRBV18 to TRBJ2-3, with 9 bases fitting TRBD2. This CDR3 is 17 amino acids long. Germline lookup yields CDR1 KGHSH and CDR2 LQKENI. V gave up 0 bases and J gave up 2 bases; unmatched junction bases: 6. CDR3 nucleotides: TGTGCCAGCTCACCACCGGTGGCGGGAGGGCCCACAGATACGCAGTATTTT. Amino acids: CASSPPVAGGPTDTQYF.

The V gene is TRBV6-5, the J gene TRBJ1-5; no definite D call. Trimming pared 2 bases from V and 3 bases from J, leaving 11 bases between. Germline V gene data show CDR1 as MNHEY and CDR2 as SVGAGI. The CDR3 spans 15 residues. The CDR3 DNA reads TGTGCCAGCAGTTACGGCGGACCGCTCAATCAGCCCCAGCATTTT. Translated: CASSYGGPLNQPQHF.

CDR3 sequence reads: CATSDTWDGGANVLTF. The CDR3 DNA reads as TGTGCCACCAGTGATACGTGGGACGGCGGAGCCAACGTCCTGACTTTC. The chain combines TRBV24-1 with TRBJ2-6; D possibly matches TRBD1 or TRBD2 (5 bases each). Per germline, CDR1 KGHDR and CDR2 SFDVKD. The CDR3 runs 16 residues. V was shortened by 3 bases and J by 7 bases, with 15 bases between the two germline ends.

This CDR3 reads CASSQGLGGANVLTF. The CDR3 nucleotides read TGCGCCAGCAGCCAAGGATTGGGTGGGGCCAACGTCCTGACTTTC. The chain employs TRBV4-1 and TRBJ2-6; D uncertain. CDR3 length: 15 residues. From germline, CDR1 is MGHRA and CDR2 YSYEKL. With 1 base removed from V and 3 bases from J, the gap between germline ends came to 7 bases.

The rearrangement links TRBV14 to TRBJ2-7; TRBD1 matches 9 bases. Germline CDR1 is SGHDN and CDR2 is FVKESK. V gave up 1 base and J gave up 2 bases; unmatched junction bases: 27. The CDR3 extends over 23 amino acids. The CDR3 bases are TGTGCCAGCAGCCAAGGGACAGGGGAGGAAGGGTTCTCTCACCGAACTCCTACCTACGAGCAGTACTTC. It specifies CASSQGTGEEGFSHRTPTYEQYF.

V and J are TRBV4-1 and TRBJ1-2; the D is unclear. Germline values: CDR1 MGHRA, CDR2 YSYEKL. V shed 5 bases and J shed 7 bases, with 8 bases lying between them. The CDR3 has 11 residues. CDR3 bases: TGCGCCAGCAGCTCCAGCCGTGGCTACACCTTC. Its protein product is CASSSSRGYTF.

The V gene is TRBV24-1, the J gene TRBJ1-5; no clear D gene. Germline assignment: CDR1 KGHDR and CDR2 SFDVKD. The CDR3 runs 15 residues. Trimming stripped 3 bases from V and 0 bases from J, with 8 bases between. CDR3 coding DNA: TGTGCCACCAGTGATCCCTCAGATAGCAATCAGCCCCAGCATTTT. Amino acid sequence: CATSDPSDSNQPQHF.

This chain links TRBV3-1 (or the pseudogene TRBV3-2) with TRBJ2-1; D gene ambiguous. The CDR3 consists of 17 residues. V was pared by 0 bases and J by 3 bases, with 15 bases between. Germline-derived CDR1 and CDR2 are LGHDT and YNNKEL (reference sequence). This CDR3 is CASSQEFPTRNYNEQFF. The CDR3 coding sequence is TGTGCCAGCAGCCAAGAATTTCCGACCCGAAACTACAATGAGCAGTTCTTC.

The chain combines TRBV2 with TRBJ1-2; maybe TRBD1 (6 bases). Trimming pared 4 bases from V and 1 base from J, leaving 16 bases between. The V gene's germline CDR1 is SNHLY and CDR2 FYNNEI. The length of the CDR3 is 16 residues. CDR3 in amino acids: CASSGDEAGDNYGYTF. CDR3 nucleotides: TGTGCCAGCAGTGGCGACGAGGCAGGGGATAACTATGGCTACACCTTC.

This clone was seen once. The CDR3 region has the DNA TGTGCCAGCAGCCAGGGGCTTATCAATGAGCAGTTCTTC. It codes for CASSQGLINEQFF. The rearrangement uses TRBV11-2 and TRBJ2-1; D might be TRBD1 (6 bases). Germline V gene lookup returns CDR1 SGHAT and CDR2 FQNNGV. The CDR3 spans 13 residues. The germline V and J ends were trimmed by 5 bases and 6 bases, with 11 bases remaining between them.

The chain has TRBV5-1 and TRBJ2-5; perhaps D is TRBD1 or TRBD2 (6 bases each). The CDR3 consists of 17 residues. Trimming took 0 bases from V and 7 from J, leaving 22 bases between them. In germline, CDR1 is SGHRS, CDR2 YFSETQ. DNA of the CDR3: TGCGCCAGCAGCTTGGCCGCTAAGGGGGGCCTTGCGGGGACCCAGTACTTC. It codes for CASSLAAKGGLAGTQYF.

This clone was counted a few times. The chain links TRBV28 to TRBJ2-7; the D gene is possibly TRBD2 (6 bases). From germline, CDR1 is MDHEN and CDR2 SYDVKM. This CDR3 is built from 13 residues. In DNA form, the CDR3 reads TGTCAGAGCGGGTCCCTTAGCTCCTACGAGCAGTACTTC. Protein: CQSGSLSSYEQYF.